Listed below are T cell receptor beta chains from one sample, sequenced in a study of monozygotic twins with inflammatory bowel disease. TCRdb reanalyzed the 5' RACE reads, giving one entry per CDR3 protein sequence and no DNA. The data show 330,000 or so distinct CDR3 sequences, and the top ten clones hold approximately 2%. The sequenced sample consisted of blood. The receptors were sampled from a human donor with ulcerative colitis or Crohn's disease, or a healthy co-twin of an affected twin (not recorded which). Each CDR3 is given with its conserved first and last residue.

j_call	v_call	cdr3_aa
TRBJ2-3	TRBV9	CASSARGAGGADTQYF
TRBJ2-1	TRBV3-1	CASSSRLTSYNEQFF
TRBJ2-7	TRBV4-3	CASSQGLWDRDRRDSYEQYF
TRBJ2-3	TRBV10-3	CAISEAVDTQYF
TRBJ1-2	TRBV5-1	CASSLEIYYGYTF
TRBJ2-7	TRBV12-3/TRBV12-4	CASTPGQGNYEQYF
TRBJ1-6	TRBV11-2	CASSLGQRNNSPLHF
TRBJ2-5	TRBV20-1	CSARGPAPETQYF
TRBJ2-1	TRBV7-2	CASIKGTSEYNEQFF
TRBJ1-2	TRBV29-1	CSVGPRDRLNYGYTF
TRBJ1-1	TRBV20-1	CSARGTAEAFF
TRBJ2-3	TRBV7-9	CAAARVTDTQYF
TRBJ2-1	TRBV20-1	CSARLAGGRGYNEQFF
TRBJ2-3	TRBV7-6	CASSLGRGQRSDTQYF
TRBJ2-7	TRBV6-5	CASSYWAEGNYEQYF
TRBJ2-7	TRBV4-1	CASSPRTGATYEQYF
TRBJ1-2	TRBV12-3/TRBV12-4	CASTTPRGQSYGYTF
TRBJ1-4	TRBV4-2	CASSPRQGTGTSREKLFF
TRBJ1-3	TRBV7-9	CASSFSASSGNTIYF
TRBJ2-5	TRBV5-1	CASSLAGTGIQETQYF
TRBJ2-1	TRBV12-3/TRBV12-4	CASRVDSYNEQFF
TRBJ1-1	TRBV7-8	CASSFNDPGDNEAFF
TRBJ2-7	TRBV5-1	CASKAGDEQYF
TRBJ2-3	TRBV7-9	CASSLGLAGADTQYF
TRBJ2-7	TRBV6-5	CASSYGGQGAGYEQYF
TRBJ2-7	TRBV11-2	CASSPQTRSEQYF
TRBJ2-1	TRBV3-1	CASSQDRTGNYNEQFF
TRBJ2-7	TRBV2	CASSETSGSYEQYF
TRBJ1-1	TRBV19	CASTRVETNTEAFF
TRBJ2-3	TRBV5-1	CASSTGGTTDTQYF
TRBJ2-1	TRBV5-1	CASSPRSYNEQFF
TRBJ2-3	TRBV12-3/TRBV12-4	CASSLNSGGTDTQYF
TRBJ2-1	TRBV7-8	CASSLSSGGARRNEQFF
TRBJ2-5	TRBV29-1	CSVDGSGGFQETQYF
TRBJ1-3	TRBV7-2	CASSSESGQGNTIYF
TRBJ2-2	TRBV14	CASSQKRTGPNTGELFF
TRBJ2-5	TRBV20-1	CNIAAEETQYF
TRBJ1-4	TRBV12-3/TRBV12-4	CASSLVAGDNEKLFF
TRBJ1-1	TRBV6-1	CASSEAGDMNTEAFF
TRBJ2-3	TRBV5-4	CASNENRGTDTQYF
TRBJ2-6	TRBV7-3	CASSLRSAGANVLTF
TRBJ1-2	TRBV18	CASSLPGQSYGYTF
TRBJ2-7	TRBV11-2	CASSLFRVIRTDSYEQYF
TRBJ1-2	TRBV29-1	CSVVGDEGYTF
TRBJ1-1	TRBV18	CASYSGTGEAFF
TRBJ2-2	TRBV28	CASNLNTGELFF
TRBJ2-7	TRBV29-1	CSVEDMSYEQYF
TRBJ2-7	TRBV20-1	CSARDLGGLDEQYF
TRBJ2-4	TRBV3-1	CASSPRVGLQVAAKNIQYF
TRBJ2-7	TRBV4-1	CASSQDRGLAVYEQYF
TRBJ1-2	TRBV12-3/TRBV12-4	CASSLSGATGCSYGYTF
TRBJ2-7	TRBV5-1	CASSRGLAVSYEQYF
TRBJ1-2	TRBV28	CASRQGGNYGYTF
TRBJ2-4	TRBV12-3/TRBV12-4	CATRGPGNIQYF